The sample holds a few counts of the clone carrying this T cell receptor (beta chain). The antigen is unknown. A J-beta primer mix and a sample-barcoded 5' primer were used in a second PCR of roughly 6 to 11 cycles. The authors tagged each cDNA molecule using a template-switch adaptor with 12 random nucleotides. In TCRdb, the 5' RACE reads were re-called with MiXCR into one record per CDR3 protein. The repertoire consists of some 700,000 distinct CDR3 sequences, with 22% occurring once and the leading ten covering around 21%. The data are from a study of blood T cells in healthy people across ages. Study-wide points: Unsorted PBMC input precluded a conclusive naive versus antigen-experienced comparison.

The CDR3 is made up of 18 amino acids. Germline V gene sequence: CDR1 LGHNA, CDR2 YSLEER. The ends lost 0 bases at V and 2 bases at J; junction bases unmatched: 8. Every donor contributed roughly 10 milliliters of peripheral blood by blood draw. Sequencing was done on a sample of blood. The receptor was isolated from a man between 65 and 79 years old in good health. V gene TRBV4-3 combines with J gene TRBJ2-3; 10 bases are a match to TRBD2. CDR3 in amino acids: CASSQDRSSGRDTDTQYF. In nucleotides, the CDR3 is TGCGCCAGCAGCCAAGATCGATCCAGCGGGAGGGACACAGATACGCAGTATTTT.